This T cell receptor (beta chain) was recorded in a study of cytomegalovirus exposure and HLA in healthy donors (dated by TCRdb to about 2017). Background on the whole study: According to an earlier analysis of several hundred of the donors, some 180 million T cells yielded some 110 million unique TCR beta sequences and less than 300 Gb of sequence data. The aim of the study was to test whether cataloging public T cell receptors could identify signatures of past pathogen exposure. HLA typing covered class I and class II loci at four-digit resolution. Rather than using new phenotypic data, the later analysis identified candidate immune exposures from TCR beta sequences and from how often those sequences occurred across donors. A later analysis re-analyzed previously published TCR beta repertoires from 650 to 800 donors and added high-resolution HLA genotyping to study TCR occurrence patterns. Across some 400 genotyped donors of the cohort, an average of about 240,000 unique TCR beta nucleotide sequences per donor were sequenced, and roughly 20% of those sequences were non-productive. About five DR-DQ haplotypes were handled as single units for association and clustering, since linkage in the cohort was strong. Every repertoire in the discovery cohort had been generated on one and the same sequencing platform. The number of typed donors differed by locus: about 620-630 for A, B, C, DRB1 and DQB1; 522 for DQA1; over 600 for DPA1; and 400 to 480 for DPB1. Along with the approximately 700-subject first cohort, a separate validation cohort of more than 90 different subjects was used. An earlier analysis of about 600 of the donors used high-throughput TCR beta sequencing to judge whether each TCR beta V gene segment behaved as functional or pseudogenic. Of the 350 to 450 genotyped donors, 65% to 90% were placed in the genetic ancestry cluster associated with self-reported Caucasian donors. A later genetic analysis used genome-wide SNP genotypes for about three fifths of the 666 donors, treating that subset as a discovery cohort. Donor age, sex, ethnicity and CMV serostatus were collected together with the repertoire data. To predict cytomegalovirus infection status, the study brought together high-throughput TCR immunosequencing, statistical association of individual TCRs with disease status, and machine learning. Roughly 300 gigabases of sequencing data and roughly 80 million unique TCR sequences made up an early release that covered over 550 HLA-typed donors. The study used immunosequencing to profile the T cell repertoires of some 600 subjects and linked those repertoires to cytomegalovirus serostatus.

This clone was observed a few times. The antigen it binds to is not known. No quality values exist for individual bases; no much larger clone is one base distant. Library construction relied on the immunoSEQ multiplex PCR assay. A mixture of 60 forward primers for TCR Vbeta segments and 13 reverse primers for TCR Jbeta segments was used in the multiplex PCR. Amplification of the CDR3 region of rearranged TCR beta genes was performed with a multiplex PCR assay on genomic DNA. Amplified TCR beta libraries were sequenced as 87-base-pair reads on the Illumina HiSeq System. As for the original processing: In a later analysis, about 80 million unique TCR beta chains were counted across the roughly 670 repertoires, and roughly 10 million of these chains were shared by at least two donors. A nearest-neighbor algorithm error-corrected the raw reads and collapsed the reads into unique sequences, merging closely related sequences to remove PCR and sequencing errors. To assign V, D and J gene segments, CDR3 sequences were aligned to IMGT reference sequences. For a sequence to be retained, a match of at least six nucleotides was required to both a V gene segment and a J gene segment. Rearrangements were classified as productive when the CDR3 lacked stop codons and remained in frame with V and J, and all other rearrangements were classified as non-productive. Following IMGT convention, CDR3 was defined as the stretch from the second conserved V-encoded cysteine to the conserved J-encoded phenylalanine. The earlier analysis of 587 of the donors excluded any sequence lacking an unambiguous match to a single V gene segment. In an earlier analysis of roughly 600 of the donors, a V segment was called functional when productive rearrangements were above 56.7%, and segregating when the standard deviation between donors exceeded 5%. To diagnose cytomegalovirus status from the catalog of TCR beta chain sequences, a statistical classification framework was built. In a later analysis, V and J genes were assigned by comparing TCR nucleotide sequences against IMGT/GENE-DB human TR gene sequences. Using the TCRdist pipeline, a later analysis assigned CDR3 sequences along with most-parsimonious VDJ recombination scenarios. In a later analysis, each TCR beta chain was defined by its CDR3 amino acid sequence together with its V-gene family, and reads without a unique V-gene family were excluded. To address suspected cross-contamination and a sequencing artifact, a later analysis removed a few hundred highly shared, low-generation-probability nucleotide sequences. In a later analysis, a clonal expansion index was calculated for each public chain from normalized within-repertoire ranks of inferred template counts. Generation probabilities in a later analysis came from a VDJ recombination model fitted to out-of-frame rearrangements, and those results were checked against IGoR. A later analysis scored TCR-TCR, TCR-HLA and TCR-CMV co-occurrence with hypergeometric tests, applying a repertoire-size bias correction to TCR pairs. To estimate false discovery rates, a later analysis permuted the HLA or CMV assignments 20 times. In a later analysis, co-occurring TCRs were grouped using DBSCAN, with TCRdist sequence similarity added in when clustering inside HLA-allele-positive subsets. For co-occurrence clustering, repertoires with fewer than 30,000 or more than 120,000 public chains were excluded, along with five repertoires with anomalous nucleotide sharing. TCRdb took over this immuneACCESS table, retaining in-frame rearrangements with V and J assigned. Such tables are incomplete; in checked studies, under half of the missing clones stem from an unresolved V gene, and the remainder is unexplained. That table furnishes V, J and clone size, whereas the DNA furnished D and trimming. In this sample the table shows tens of thousands of clones, roughly 74% of which occur a single time. The ten largest clones capture about 6.2% of the sample.

The cohort comprised 550 to 700 healthy bone marrow donors. All cohort members were sampled while nominally healthy, although unrecorded immune exposures were likely present. The donor was CMV seropositive and belonged to the group of 250 to 300 seropositive cohort members. Every donor gave a peripheral blood sample, and the peripheral blood mononuclear cells from that sample were used for TCR beta sequencing. The Qiagen DNeasy Blood Extraction Kit was used to extract genomic DNA from the blood cell samples. The full study reports these points: The authors suggested that the approach could potentially be generalized to other disease states and immunological phenotypes. A further reported finding was that TCR beta sequences accurately predicted the HLA-A and HLA-B alleles for most subjects in the first cohort. The classifier was reported to diagnose cytomegalovirus status with high specificity and sensitivity in both the original cohort and the validation cohort. Across donors, most TCR sequences were observed very rarely, whereas some public TCRs were present in many individuals. A few of the identified cytomegalovirus-associated TCR beta chains were confirmed in vitro to be specific for cytomegalovirus antigens. In a later analysis, the rate of TCR association differed among HLA loci, with DRB1 alleles having the most associated TCRs and HLA-C alleles having the fewest. V-gene and J-gene trimming of TCR beta chains was associated with a missense DCLRE1C variant in a later genetic analysis, and the association was replicated in an independent cohort. The sequencing pipeline was judged likely to have produced a cluster of highly shared sequence variants as a technical artifact. Several of the top co-occurrence clusters appeared to be linked to parvovirus B19, influenza, CMV and Epstein-Barr virus, according to a later analysis. Immune exposure information for the cohort was limited to CMV serostatus. Correlated functional status among segregating V segments might be attributable to linkage disequilibrium, but an unknown experimental factor could not be ruled out. Because HLA typing was missing for some donors at each locus, association tests included only the typed subset. In an earlier analysis of 587 of the donors, most TCR beta V segments were observed in productive rearrangements about 87% or about 30% of the time, broadly matching IMGT annotations. Roughly uniform sequencing depth across donors was assumed in presence/absence analyses, although this assumption may not hold. A later analysis found that most CMV-associated TCR beta chains appeared HLA-restricted, with HLA associations seemingly driven largely by CMV exposure. At a false discovery rate of 0.05, a later analysis linked 16,951 TCR beta sequences to specific HLA alleles. When HLA alleles, especially DR and DQ, strongly co-occurred, TCR associations were difficult to assign to individual alleles. Around 16 rarely observed V segments, including chromosome 9 orphons, were excluded from the earlier analysis of about 610 of the donors because counts were too low. The study gave a list of around 170 TCR beta chains associated with cytomegalovirus. In this cohort, only TCR beta chains were sequenced, and detectable features were limited by the absence of alpha or paired-chain data. In a later genetic analysis, fewer N-insertions in productive TCRs were reported among donors in an Asian-associated ancestry cluster than the roughly 700-donor mean. In a later analysis, HLA-associated TCR beta chains were found to be more clonally expanded and to have lower generation probabilities than equally common non-associated chains.

The specimen was PBMCs. The sequence derives from a woman between 45 and 65 years old in good health and CMV-seropositive.

The bases read TGTGCCATCATGGGACTAGCATCAGATGAGCAGTTCTTC. It codes for CAIMGLASDEQFF. The rearrangement joined TRBV10-3 to TRBJ2-1; the junction holds 9 bases that match TRBD2. The germline V gene provides CDR1 ENHRY and CDR2 SYGVKD. The CDR3 runs 13 amino acids, cysteine and phenylalanine included. Of the read, only the CDR3 DNA is kept; its 39 bases are in frame from base 1. V is pruned by 7 bases and J by 8 bases, leaving 6 bases of the junction without a gene match.